This T cell receptor (beta chain) stems from a study of PD-1 blockade in classical Hodgkin lymphoma. Whole-study results and caveats: Reported findings placed baseline TCR diversity lower in newly diagnosed patients (compared with healthy donors). Diversity in CD4+ TCRs, unlike that measured in CD8+ TCRs, had risen significantly by C4D1.

No patient escaped relapse after autologous stem cell transplantation, and brentuximab vedotin exposure varied. Responses achieved at best were complete response, partial response or progressive disease. Sequencing used immunoSEQ multiplex PCR; TCRdb keeps in-frame clones, though not all of them. The data show some 60,000 clones, with around 87% seen just once and about 15% held by the top ten. The CDR3 has 20 amino acids. Germline CDR1 and CDR2: MDHEN and SYDVKM. Trimming cost V 5 bases and J 4 bases; bases outside gene matches: 23. Concerning this clone: The antigen is undetermined.

The TCR sequence derives from a human donor with classical Hodgkin lymphoma. This rearrangement joins TRBV28 to TRBJ1-2, with 9 bases fitting TRBD1. Sample: peripheral blood mononuclear cells (PBMCs), taken at baseline. CDR3: CASSPNTWGTGSGGVYGYTF. The DNA of the CDR3 is TGTGCCAGCAGTCCCAATACCTGGGGGACAGGGAGTGGAGGGGTCTATGGCTACACCTTC.